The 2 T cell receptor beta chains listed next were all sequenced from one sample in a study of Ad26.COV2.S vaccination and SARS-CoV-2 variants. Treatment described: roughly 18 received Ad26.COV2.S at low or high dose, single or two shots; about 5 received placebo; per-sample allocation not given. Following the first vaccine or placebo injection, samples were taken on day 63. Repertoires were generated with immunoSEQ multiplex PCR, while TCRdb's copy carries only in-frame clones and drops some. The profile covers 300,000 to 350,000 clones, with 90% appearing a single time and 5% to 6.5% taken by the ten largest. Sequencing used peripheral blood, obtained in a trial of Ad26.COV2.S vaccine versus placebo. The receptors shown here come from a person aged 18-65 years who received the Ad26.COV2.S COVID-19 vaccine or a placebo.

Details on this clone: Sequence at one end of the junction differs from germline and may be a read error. The CDR3 loop reads CASRASGNGQFF. CDR3 nucleotides: TGTGCCAGCAGGGCAAGTGGGAATGGGCAGTTCTTC. The J gene is TRBJ2-1, the V gene TRBV7-2, with D uncertain. Per the germline V gene, CDR1 is SGHTA and CDR2 is FQGNSA. This CDR3 has 12 amino acids.

CDR3 sequence reads: CASSLAAGEAYEQYF. For the CDR3, the DNA is TGTGCCAGCAGCTTAGCGGCCGGGGAAGCCTACGAGCAGTACTTC. The genes are TRBV7-7 and TRBJ2-7; D is perhaps TRBD2 (5 bases). The CDR3 covers 15 residues. V lost 0 bases and J 2 bases, leaving 11 bases between the germline ends. Germline V gene lookup returns CDR1 SSHAT and CDR2 FNYEAQ (reference sequence). Full variable domain (rest looked up from reference TRBV7-7 and TRBJ2-7): GAGVSQSPRYKVTKRGQDVTLRCDPISSHATLYWYQQALGQGPEFLTYFNYEAQPDKSGLPSDRFSAERPEGSISTLTIQRTEQRDSAMYRCASSLAAGEAYEQYFGPGTRLTVT.